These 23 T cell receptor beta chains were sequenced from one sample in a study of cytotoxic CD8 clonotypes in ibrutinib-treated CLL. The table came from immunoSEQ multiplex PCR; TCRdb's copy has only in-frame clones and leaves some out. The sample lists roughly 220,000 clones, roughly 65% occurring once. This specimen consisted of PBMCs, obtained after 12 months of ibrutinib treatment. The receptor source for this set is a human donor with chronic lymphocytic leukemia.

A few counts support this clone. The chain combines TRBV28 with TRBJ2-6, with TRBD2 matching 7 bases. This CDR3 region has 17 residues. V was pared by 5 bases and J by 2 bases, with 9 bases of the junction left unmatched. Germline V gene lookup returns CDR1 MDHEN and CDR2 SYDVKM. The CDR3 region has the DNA TGTGCCAGCAGTACTTTGGGAGGGTCTCCTGGGGCCAACGTCCTGACTTTC. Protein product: CASSTLGGSPGANVLTF.

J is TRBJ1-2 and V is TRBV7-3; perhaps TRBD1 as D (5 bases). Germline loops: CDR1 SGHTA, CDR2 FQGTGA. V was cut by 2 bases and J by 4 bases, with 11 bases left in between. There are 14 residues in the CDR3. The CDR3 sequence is CASSLATDAYGYTF. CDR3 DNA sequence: TGTGCCAGCAGCTTAGCGACAGACGCCTATGGCTACACCTTC.

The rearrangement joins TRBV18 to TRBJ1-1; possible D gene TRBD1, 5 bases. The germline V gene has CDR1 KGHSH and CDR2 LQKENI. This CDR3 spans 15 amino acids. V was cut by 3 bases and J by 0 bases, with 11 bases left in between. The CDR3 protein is CASSPPPGLNTEAFF. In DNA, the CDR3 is TGTGCCAGCTCACCTCCCCCGGGGCTGAACACTGAAGCTTTCTTT.

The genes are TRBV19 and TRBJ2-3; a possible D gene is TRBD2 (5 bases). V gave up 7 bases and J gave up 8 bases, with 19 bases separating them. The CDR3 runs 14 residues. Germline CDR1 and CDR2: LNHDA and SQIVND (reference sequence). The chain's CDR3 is CASTPRGARSTQYF. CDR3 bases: TGTGCCAGTACCCCCCGGGGAGCCAGGAGTACGCAGTATTTT. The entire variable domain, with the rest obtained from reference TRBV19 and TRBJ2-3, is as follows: DGGITQSPKYLFRKEGQNVTLSCEQNLNHDAMYWYRQDPGQGLRLIYYSQIVNDFQKGDIAEGYSVSREKKESFPLTVTSAQKNPTAFYLCASTPRGARSTQYFGPGTRLTVL.

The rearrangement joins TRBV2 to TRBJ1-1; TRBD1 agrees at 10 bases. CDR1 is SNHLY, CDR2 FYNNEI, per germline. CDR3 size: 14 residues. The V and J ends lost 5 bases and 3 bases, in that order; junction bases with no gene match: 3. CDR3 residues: CASSSGTGDTEAFF. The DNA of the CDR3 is TGTGCCAGCAGTTCCGGGACAGGGGACACTGAAGCTTTCTTT.

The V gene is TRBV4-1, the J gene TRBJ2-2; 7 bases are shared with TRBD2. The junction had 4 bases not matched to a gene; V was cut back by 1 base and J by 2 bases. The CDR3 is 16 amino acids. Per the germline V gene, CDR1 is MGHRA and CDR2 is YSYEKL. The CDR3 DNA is TGCGCCAGCAGCCAAGCGGCGGGGGAAAACACCGGGGAGCTGTTTTTT. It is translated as CASSQAAGENTGELFF.

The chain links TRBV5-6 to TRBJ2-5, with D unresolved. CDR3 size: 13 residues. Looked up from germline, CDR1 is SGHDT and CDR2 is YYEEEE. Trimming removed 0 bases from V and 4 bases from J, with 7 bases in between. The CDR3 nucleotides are TGTGCCAGCAGCTTGGTGGGTAGAGAGACCCAGTACTTC. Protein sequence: CASSLVGRETQYF.

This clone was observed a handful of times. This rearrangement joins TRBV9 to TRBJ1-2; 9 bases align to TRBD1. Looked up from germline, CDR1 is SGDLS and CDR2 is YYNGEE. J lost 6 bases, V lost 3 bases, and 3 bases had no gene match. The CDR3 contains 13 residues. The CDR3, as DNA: TGTGCCAGCAGCGAGGGACAGGGCCATGGCTACACCTTC. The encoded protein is CASSEGQGHGYTF.

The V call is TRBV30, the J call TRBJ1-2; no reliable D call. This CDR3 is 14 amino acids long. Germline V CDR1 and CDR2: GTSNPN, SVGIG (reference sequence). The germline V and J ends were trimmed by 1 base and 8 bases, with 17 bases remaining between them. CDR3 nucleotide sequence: TGTGCCTGGAGTGCACCCCCCAGGTTTTTGGGCTACACCTTC. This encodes CAWSAPPRFLGYTF. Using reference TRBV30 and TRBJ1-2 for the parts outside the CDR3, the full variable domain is SQTIHQWPATLVQPVGSPLSLECTVEGTSNPNLYWYRQAAGRGLQLLFYSVGIGQISSEVPQNLSASRPQDRQFILSSKKLLLSDSGFYLCAWSAPPRFLGYTFGSGTRLTVV.

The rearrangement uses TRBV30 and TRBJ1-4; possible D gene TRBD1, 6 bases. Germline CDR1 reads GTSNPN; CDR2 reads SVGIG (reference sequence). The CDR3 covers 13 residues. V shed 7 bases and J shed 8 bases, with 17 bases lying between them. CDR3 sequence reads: CASTAGAVEKLFF. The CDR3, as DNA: TGTGCCTCCACGGCAGGGGCGGTCGAAAAACTGTTTTTT.

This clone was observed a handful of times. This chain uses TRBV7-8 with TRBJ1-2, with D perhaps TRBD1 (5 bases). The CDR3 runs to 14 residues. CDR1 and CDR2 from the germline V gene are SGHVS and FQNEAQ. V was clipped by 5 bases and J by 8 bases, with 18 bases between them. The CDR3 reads CASSPTGGTIGYTF. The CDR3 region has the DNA TGTGCCAGCAGCCCCACGGGGGGGACCATCGGCTACACCTTC.

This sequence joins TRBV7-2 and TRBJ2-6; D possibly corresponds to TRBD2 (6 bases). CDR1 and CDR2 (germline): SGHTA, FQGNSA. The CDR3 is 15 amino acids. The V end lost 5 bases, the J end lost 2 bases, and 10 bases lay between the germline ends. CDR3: CASSPRRAGANVLTF. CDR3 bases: TGTGCCAGCAGCCCCCGGAGGGCTGGGGCCAACGTCCTGACTTTC.

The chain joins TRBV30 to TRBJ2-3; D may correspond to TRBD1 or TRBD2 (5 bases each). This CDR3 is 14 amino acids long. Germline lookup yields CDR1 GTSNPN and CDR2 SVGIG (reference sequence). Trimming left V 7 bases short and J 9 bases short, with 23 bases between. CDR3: CAFQGEGSGDTQYF. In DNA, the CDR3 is TGTGCCTTCCAAGGAGAAGGGTCCGGGGACACGCAGTATTTT.

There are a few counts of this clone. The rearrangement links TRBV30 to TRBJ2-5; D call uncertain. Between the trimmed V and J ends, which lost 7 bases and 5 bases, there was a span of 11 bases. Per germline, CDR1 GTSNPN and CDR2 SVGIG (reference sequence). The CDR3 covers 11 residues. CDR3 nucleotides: TGTGCCTTTCGCCTCGGGGAGACCCAGTACTTC. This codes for CAFRLGETQYF. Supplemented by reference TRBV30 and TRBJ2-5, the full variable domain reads SQTIHQWPATLVQPVGSPLSLECTVEGTSNPNLYWYRQAAGRGLQLLFYSVGIGQISSEVPQNLSASRPQDRQFILSSKKLLLSDSGFYLCAFRLGETQYFGPGTRLLVL.

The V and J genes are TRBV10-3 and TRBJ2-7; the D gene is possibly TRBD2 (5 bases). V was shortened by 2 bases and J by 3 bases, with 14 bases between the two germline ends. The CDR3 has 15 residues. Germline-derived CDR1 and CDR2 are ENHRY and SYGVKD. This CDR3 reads CAISEGRGLGYEQYF. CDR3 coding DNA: TGTGCCATCAGTGAGGGTCGGGGTTTAGGCTACGAGCAGTACTTC.

The CDR3 sequence: CASSDRGGYTF. Here the CDR3 DNA reads TGTGCCAGCAGCGACAGGGGTGGCTACACCTTC. The V call is TRBV5-6, the J call TRBJ1-2, with 8 bases matching TRBD1. From germline, CDR1 is SGHDT and CDR2 YYEEEE. The CDR3 runs 11 residues. V shed 4 bases and J 7 bases; nucleotides not matched to a gene: 0. The full variable domain, completed using reference TRBV5-6 and TRBJ1-2, is DAGVTQSPTHLIKTRGQQVTLRCSPKSGHDTVSWYQQALGQGPQFIFQYYEEEERQRGNFPDRFSGHQFPNYSSELNVNALLLGDSALYLCASSDRGGYTFGSGTRLTVV.

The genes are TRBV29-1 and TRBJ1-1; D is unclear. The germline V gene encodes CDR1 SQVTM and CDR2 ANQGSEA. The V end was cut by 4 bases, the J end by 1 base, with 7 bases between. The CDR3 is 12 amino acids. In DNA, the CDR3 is TGCAGCGTTGGTCGGAAGAACACTGAAGCTTTCTTT. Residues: CSVGRKNTEAFF.

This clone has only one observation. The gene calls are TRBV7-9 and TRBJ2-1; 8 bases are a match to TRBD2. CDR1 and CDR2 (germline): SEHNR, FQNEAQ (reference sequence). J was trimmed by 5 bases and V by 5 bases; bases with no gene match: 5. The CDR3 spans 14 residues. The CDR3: CASSPISGDNEQFF. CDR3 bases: TGTGCCAGCAGCCCAATTAGCGGGGACAATGAGCAGTTCTTC.

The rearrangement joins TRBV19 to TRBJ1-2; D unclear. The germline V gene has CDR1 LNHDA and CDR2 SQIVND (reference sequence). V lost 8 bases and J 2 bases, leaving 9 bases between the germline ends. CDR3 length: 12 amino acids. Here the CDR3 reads CASSYKNYGYTF. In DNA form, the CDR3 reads TGTGCCAGTTCATACAAGAACTATGGCTACACCTTC.

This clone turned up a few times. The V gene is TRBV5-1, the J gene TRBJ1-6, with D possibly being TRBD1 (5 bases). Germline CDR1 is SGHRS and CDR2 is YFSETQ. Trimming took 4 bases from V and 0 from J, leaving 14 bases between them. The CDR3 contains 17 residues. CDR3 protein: CASSPMGGSSYNSPLHF. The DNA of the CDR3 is TGCGCCAGCAGCCCTATGGGGGGGAGCTCCTATAATTCACCCCTCCACTTT.

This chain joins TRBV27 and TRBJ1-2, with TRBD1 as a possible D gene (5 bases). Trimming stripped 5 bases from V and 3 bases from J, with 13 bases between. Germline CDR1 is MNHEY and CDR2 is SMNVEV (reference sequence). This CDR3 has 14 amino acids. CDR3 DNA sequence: TGTGCCAGCAGTACTGGGACGGGATACTATGGCTACACCTTC. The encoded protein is CASSTGTGYYGYTF.

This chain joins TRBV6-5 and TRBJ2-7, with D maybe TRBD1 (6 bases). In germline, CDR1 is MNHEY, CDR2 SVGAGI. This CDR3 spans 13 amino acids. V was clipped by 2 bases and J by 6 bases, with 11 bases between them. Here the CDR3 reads CASSYQTGSEQYF. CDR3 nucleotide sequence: TGTGCCAGCAGTTACCAAACAGGGAGCGAGCAGTACTTC.

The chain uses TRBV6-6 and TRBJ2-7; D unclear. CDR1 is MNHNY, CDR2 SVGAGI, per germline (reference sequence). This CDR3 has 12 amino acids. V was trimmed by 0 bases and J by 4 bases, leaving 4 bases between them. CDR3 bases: TGTGCCAGCAGTTACTCCTCGTACGAGCAGTACTTC. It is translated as CASSYSSYEQYF.